This TCR beta chain was recovered during a study of cytomegalovirus exposure and HLA in healthy donors. This clone was picked up one time. The antigen is undetermined. PCR amplification relied on 60 Vbeta primers (plus 13 Jbeta primers). Data came from immunoSEQ multiplex PCR; TCRdb stores just in-frame clones and leaves some out. The data contain 150,000 to 200,000 clones, about four fifths of them singletons. From germline, CDR1 is MNHEY and CDR2 SVGAGI. The V end lost 8 bases, the J end lost 1 base, and 8 bases lay between the germline ends. The CDR3 extends over 13 amino acids. Study-wide results and limits: Several top significant clusters appeared, in a later analysis, to be linked to common viral pathogens.

The receptor's source is a man aged 35 to 55 in good health and CMV-seropositive. The sample taken for sequencing was PBMCs. This chain links TRBV6-5 with TRBJ2-2; D gene ambiguous. In DNA form, the CDR3 reads TGTGCCAGCGTACACCAGAACACCGGGGAGCTGTTTTTT. This codes for CASVHQNTGELFF.